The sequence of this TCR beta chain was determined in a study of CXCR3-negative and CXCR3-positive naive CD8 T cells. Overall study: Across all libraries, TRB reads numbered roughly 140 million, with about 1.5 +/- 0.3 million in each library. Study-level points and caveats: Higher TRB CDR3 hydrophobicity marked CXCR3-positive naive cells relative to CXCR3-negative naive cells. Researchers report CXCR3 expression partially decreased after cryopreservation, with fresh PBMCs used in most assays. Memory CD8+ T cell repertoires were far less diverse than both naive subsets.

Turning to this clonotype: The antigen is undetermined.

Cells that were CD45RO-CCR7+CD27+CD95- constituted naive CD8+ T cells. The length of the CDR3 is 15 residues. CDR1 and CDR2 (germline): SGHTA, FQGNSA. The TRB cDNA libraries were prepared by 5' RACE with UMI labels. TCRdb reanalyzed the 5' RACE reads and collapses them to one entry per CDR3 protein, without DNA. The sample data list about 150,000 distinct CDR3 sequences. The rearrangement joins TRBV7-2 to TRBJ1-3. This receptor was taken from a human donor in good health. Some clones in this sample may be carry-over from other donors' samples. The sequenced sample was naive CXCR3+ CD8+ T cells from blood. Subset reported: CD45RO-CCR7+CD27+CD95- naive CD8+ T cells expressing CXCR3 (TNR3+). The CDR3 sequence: CASSLWFTSGNTIYF.